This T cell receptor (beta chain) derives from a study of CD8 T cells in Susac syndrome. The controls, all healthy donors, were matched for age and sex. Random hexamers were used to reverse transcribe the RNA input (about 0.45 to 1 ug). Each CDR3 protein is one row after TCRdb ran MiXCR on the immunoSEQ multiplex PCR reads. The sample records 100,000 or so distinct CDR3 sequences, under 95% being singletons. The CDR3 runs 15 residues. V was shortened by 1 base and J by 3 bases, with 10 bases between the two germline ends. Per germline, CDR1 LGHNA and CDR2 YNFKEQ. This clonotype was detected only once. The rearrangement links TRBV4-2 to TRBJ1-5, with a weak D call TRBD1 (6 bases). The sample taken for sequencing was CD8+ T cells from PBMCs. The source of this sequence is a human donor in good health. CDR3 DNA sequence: TGTGCCAGCAGCCAAGTTGGACAGTCCAATCAGCCCCAGCATTTT. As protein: CASSQVGQSNQPQHF.